This T cell receptor beta chain was captured in a study of CD8 T cells in ankylosing spondylitis. The V end was cut by 4 bases, the J end by 2 bases, with 15 bases between. Germline values: CDR1 MNHEY, CDR2 SVGAGI. The CDR3 consists of 15 residues. General study results and limits: A TCR beta motif made of fewer than ten highly homologous variants seemed typical of ankylosing spondylitis blood. In reactive arthritis synovial fluid and blood, some motif variants had been reported before. Clones linked to the disease showed a CD8+ phenotype. They occurred at relatively low frequencies in peripheral blood. Within matched ankylosing spondylitis synovial fluid, disease-linked clones were reportedly significantly enriched.

This clonotype has just a few counts. Its antigen is still unknown. TCRdb processed the 5' RACE reads anew with MiXCR; each CDR3 protein has one entry. In the table there are 130,000 or so distinct CDR3 sequences, roughly a sixth of which are singletons. This TCR was sampled from a male donor with ankylosing spondylitis. Source material: blood, either unsorted or a sorted T cell fraction (not recorded which). V and J are TRBV6-5 and TRBJ2-7; no clear D. This chain's CDR3 is CASSSPFASPYEQYF. The CDR3 region has the DNA TGTGCCAGCAGTTCCCCCTTTGCGAGTCCCTACGAGCAGTACTTC.